This TCR beta chain was documented in a study of cytomegalovirus exposure and HLA in healthy donors. Study outcomes and limitations: Within an earlier analysis, most TCR beta V segments proved productive either about 90% or about 30% of the time. Several top significant clusters appeared, in a later analysis, to be linked to common viral pathogens. Reports indicated that the classifier achieved high specificity and sensitivity in diagnosing cytomegalovirus status.

Concerning this clone: The antigen remains unidentified. The junction and the germline gene differ at one end; a read error may be behind it.

PCR employed 60 Vbeta and 13 Jbeta primers. Sequencing was performed with immunoSEQ multiplex PCR; in TCRdb, only in-frame clones are kept and a portion is missing. The sample carries more than 150,000 clones, roughly three quarters recorded once. Germline loops: CDR1 SGHTA, CDR2 FQGNSA. The CDR3 is 16 residues long. This TCR was sampled from a woman between 50 and 59 years old in good health and CMV-seropositive. This chain connects TRBV7-2 to TRBJ2-1; TRBD2 matches at 9 bases. The material sequenced was PBMCs. The CDR3 DNA reads as TGTGCCAGCAGCCTAGCGTCTAGCGGGGCCTACAATGAGCAGTTCTTC. This encodes CASSLASSGAYNEQFF.